Listed below are T cell receptor beta chains from one sample, sequenced in a study of OX40 agonist ivuxolimab in advanced cancers. TCRdb keeps only in-frame clones here, not all; method: immunoSEQ multiplex PCR. The sample holds roughly 60,000 clones, 90% to 95% seen once. The input for sequencing was CD4+ or CD8+ T cells sorted from blood, taken in a trial of the OX40 agonist ivuxolimab. Receptors originate from an adult with an advanced solid tumor such as melanoma, head and neck, liver or kidney cancer. CDR3s include the opening cysteine and the closing phenylalanine or tryptophan. The D gene is left open where the match is weak. Clone sizes are given selectively: once, few, many, or a class where the clone is expanded.

TRBD2	TRBV5-3	-	20	TRBJ2-3	TGTGCCAGAAGCTTATCCGGGACTAGCGGGAGACTCGGTGGCACAGATACGCAGTATTTT	CARSLSGTSGRLGGTDTQYF
-	TRBV10-2	-	15	TRBJ2-5	TGCGCCAGCAGTGTAGGTAGTGGGGTACAAGAGACCCAGTACTTC	CASSVGSGVQETQYF
TRBD2	TRBV7-9	-	14	TRBJ2-1	TGTGCCACCCTGGGGGACCGCGGGAGCAATGAGCAGTTCTTC	CATLGDRGSNEQFF
-	TRBV15	-	13	TRBJ2-6	TGTGCCACCCAGGGGAGGGGTGGCAACGTCCTGACTTTC	CATQGRGGNVLTF
TRBD2	TRBV5-4	once	15	TRBJ2-5	TGTGCCAGCAGCTTGGTTGGTAGCGGGACGGAGACCCAGTACTTC	CASSLVGSGTETQYF
TRBD1	TRBV7-9	-	16	TRBJ2-6	TGTGCCAGCAGGTCAGGACAGGGGGCTGGGGCCAACGTCCTGACTTTC	CASRSGQGAGANVLTF
-	TRBV25-1	-	11	TRBJ2-7	TGTGCCAGCAGTGAATTGACCGAGCAGTACTTC	CASSELTEQYF
-	TRBV27	-	13	TRBJ2-7	TGTGCCAGCAGTCAGACCATCTCCTACGAGCAGTACTTC	CASSQTISYEQYF
-	TRBV7-3	-	14	TRBJ2-7	TGTGCCAGCAGCTTAGATAGCGGAGCCTACGAGCAGTACTTC	CASSLDSGAYEQYF
-	TRBV5-6	-	15	TRBJ1-1	TGTGCCAGCAGCTTGGAAAGGAGGATGAACACTGAAGCTTTCTTT	CASSLERRMNTEAFF
-	TRBV21-1	-	16	TRBJ2-7	TGTGCCAGCAGCAAAGTGAGTGGGACAGGTTTTTACAAGCAGTACTTC	CASSKVSGTGFYKQYF
-	TRBV5-1	-	13	TRBJ1-5	TGCGCCAGCAGCGCAGGGAACAATCAGCCCCAGCATTTT	CASSAGNNQPQHF
-	TRBV27	-	17	TRBJ2-6	TGTGCCAGCAGTTTATCGATATCAGGCCGCGGGGCCAACGTCCTGACTTTC	CASSLSISGRGANVLTF
TRBD2	TRBV4-3	-	18	TRBJ2-2	TGCGCCAGCAGCCAAGTAAGACTAGCGGGAGGGCCCCCCGGGGAGCTGTTTTTT	CASSQVRLAGGPPGELFF
-	TRBV9	-	13	TRBJ2-7	TGTGCCAGCAGCGTGGGAGAGACCTACGAGCAGTACTTC	CASSVGETYEQYF
TRBD2	TRBV7-2	-	18	TRBJ2-1	TGTGCCAGCAGCTCCCCCCATGGGGCGGGAGGGCCCCGCAATGAGCAGTTCTTC	CASSSPHGAGGPRNEQFF
TRBD2	TRBV5-6	-	19	TRBJ2-7	TGTGCCAGCAGCTTGGGGACTAGCGGGGGTCACAGTAAACGGTGGGAGCAGTACTTC	CASSLGTSGGHSKRWEQYF
-	TRBV19	-	15	TRBJ2-1	TGTGCCAGTAGTATCTCTTTAAGGGGAGGAAATGAGCAGTTCTTC	CASSISLRGGNEQFF
-	TRBV5-6	-	13	TRBJ2-1	TGTGCCAGCAGCTTTCTGGGGAGTAATGAGCAGTTCTTC	CASSFLGSNEQFF
-	TRBV20-1	-	10	TRBJ1-4	TGCAGTGCTAGACGGCAAAAACTGTTTTTT	CSARRQKLFF
TRBD2	TRBV5-1	-	17	TRBJ2-7	TGCGCCAGCAGCTCCTACCCAGGGCTAGCGGGCCTGTACGAGCAGTACTTC	CASSSYPGLAGLYEQYF
-	TRBV7-6	-	16	TRBJ2-7	TGTGCCAGCAGCTATGGGACTGGCTCCCCTCCCTACGAGCAGTACTTC	CASSYGTGSPPYEQYF
TRBD2	TRBV28	-	17	TRBJ2-1	TGTGCCAGCAGTTTAAGGGTTGATAGCGGGGGATACAATGAGCAGTTCTTC	CASSLRVDSGGYNEQFF
-	TRBV6-5	-	14	TRBJ2-1	TGTGCCAGCAGCGACCGCGGGCCCTACAATGAGCAGTTCTTC	CASSDRGPYNEQFF
TRBD2	TRBV7-9	-	17	TRBJ2-1	TGTGCCAGCAGCCACTCGCAGCCGAGCGGGAGTGGAAATGAGCAGTTCTTC	CASSHSQPSGSGNEQFF
-	TRBV13	-	16	TRBJ2-3	TGTGCCAGCAGCACCGCCGGGACTTTCAGCACAGATACGCAGTATTTT	CASSTAGTFSTDTQYF
TRBD1	TRBV10-3	-	13	TRBJ1-1	TGTGCCATCAGTGGGACAGGTGTCCATGAAGCTTTCTTT	CAISGTGVHEAFF
-	TRBV13	few	11	TRBJ1-1	TGTGCCAGCAGTACCAACACTGAAGCTTTCTTT	CASSTNTEAFF
-	TRBV7-6	-	16	TRBJ2-1	TGTGCCAGCAGCTTAGAGCCTAGCGTCTCCTACAATGAGCAGTTCTTC	CASSLEPSVSYNEQFF
-	TRBV29-1	-	11	TRBJ2-2	TGCAGCGTTGTTTGGTCCGGGGAGCTGTTTTTT	CSVVWSGELFF
-	TRBV28	-	13	TRBJ1-1	TGTGCCAGCAGTTATTGGGGGGATGCTGAAGCTTTCTTT	CASSYWGDAEAFF
TRBD2	TRBV9	-	20	TRBJ2-3	TGTGCCAGCAGCGTATGGGTAGCGGGAGGCGGACAGTCTAGCACAGATACGCAGTATTTT	CASSVWVAGGGQSSTDTQYF
TRBD1	TRBV6-6	once	15	TRBJ2-3	TGTGCCAGCAGTCCTTACAGGGGTTTGACAGATACGCAGTATTTT	CASSPYRGLTDTQYF
-	TRBV21-1	-	17	TRBJ2-5	TGTGCCAGCAGCAAAGCCCCGGGGACAGAAGTAGGGGAGACCCAGTACTTC	CASSKAPGTEVGETQYF
-	TRBV19	-	13	TRBJ2-3	TGTGCCAGTAGTATTTTGGAGGCAGATACGCAGTATTTT	CASSILEADTQYF
TRBD1	TRBV6-1	-	14	TRBJ1-2	TGTGCCAGCAGTGAAAGGACAGGGCTGGATGGCTACACCTTC	CASSERTGLDGYTF
-	TRBV4-1	once	15	TRBJ1-5	TGCGCCAGCAGCCAAGTTCAGGCCGACAATCAGCCCCAGCATTTT	CASSQVQADNQPQHF
-	TRBV7-2	-	16	TRBJ1-1	TGTGCCAGCAGCTTCAGTAGGACCCTACTGAACACTGAAGCTTTCTTT	CASSFSRTLLNTEAFF
TRBD2	TRBV5-1	-	15	TRBJ2-1	TGCGCCAGCAGCTTGGGCCTAGCGGGAGGAAATGAGCAGTTCTTC	CASSLGLAGGNEQFF
-	TRBV9	-	15	TRBJ2-7	TGTGCCAGCAGCGGCTCTGCGGAACCTTCCTACGAGCAGTACTTC	CASSGSAEPSYEQYF
-	TRBV19	few	15	TRBJ1-2	TGTGCCAGTATGGTCTGGGCCGCGGGGTCCTATGGCTACACCTTC	CASMVWAAGSYGYTF
-	TRBV7-9	-	12	TRBJ2-5	TGTGCCAGCAGCTTTACCGGGCAGACCCAGTACTTC	CASSFTGQTQYF
-	TRBV7-3	once	15	TRBJ2-3	TGTGCCAGCAGCTTAACTGGGACTAGCACAGATACGCAGTATTTT	CASSLTGTSTDTQYF
-	TRBV2	-	13	TRBJ2-2	TGTGCCAGCAGTGATACGGACACCGGGGAGCTGTTTTTT	CASSDTDTGELFF
-	TRBV9	-	13	TRBJ1-2	TGTGCCAGCAGCGGTACAGGCGTATATGGCTACACCTTC	CASSGTGVYGYTF
-	TRBV7-9	-	12	TRBJ1-1	TGTGCCAGCAGCTCGTCGGCCCTTGAAGCTTTCTTT	CASSSSALEAFF
-	TRBV19	-	14	TRBJ2-1	TGTGCCAGTAAGGGGCAGGACTCCTACAATGAGCAGTTCTTC	CASKGQDSYNEQFF
-	TRBV7-9	-	12	TRBJ2-7	TGTGCCAGCAGCTTTGACGCGACAAAGCAGTACTTC	CASSFDATKQYF
-	TRBV28	once	16	TRBJ2-7	TGTGCCCGTAACCAACTCCGGGGGGCAGACCCCTACGAGCAGTACTTC	CARNQLRGADPYEQYF
-	TRBV19	-	14	TRBJ1-1	TGTGCCAGTAGTCTAGGGATGGATCACACTGAAGCTTTCTTT	CASSLGMDHTEAFF
-	TRBV7-7	many	13	TRBJ1-2	TGTGCTAGCAGCTATAGGGGAAACTATGGCTACACCTTC	CASSYRGNYGYTF
-	TRBV5-1	once	13	TRBJ2-7	TGCGCCAGCAGCCTGGGTTTCCCCTACGAGCAGTACTTC	CASSLGFPYEQYF
-	TRBV30	once	16	TRBJ2-1	TGTGCCTGGAGTGGCATGCGGGGTATCTCCTACAATGAGCAGTTCTTC	CAWSGMRGISYNEQFF